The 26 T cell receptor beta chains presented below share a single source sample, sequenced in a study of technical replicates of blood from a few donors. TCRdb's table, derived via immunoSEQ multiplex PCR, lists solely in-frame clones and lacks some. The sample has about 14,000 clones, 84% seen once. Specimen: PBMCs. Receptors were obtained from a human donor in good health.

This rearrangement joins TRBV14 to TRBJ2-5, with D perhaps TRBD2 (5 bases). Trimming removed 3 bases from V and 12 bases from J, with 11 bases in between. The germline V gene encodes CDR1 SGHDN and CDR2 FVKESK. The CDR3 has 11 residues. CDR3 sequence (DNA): TGTGCCAGCAGCCAGGGCTCGCGGGAGTACTTC. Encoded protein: CASSQGSREYF.

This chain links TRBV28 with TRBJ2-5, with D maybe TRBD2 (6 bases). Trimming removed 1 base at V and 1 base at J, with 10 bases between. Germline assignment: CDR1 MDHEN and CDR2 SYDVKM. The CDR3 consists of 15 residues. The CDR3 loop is CASSLYGGVQETQYF. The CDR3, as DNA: TGTGCCAGCAGTTTATATGGCGGGGTCCAAGAGACCCAGTACTTC.

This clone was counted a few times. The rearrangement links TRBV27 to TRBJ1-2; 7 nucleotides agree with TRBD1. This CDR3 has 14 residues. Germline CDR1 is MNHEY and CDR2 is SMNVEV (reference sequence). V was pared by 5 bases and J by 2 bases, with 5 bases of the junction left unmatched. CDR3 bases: TGTGCCAGCAGTAACCGGGACAGAAACTATGGCTACACCTTC. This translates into CASSNRDRNYGYTF.

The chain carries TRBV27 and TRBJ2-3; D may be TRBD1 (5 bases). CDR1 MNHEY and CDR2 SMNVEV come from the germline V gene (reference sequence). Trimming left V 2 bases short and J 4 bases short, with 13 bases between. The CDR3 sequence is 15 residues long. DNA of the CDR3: TGTGCCAGCAGTTTACAGGGATCGGTCGCAGATACGCAGTATTTT. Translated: CASSLQGSVADTQYF.

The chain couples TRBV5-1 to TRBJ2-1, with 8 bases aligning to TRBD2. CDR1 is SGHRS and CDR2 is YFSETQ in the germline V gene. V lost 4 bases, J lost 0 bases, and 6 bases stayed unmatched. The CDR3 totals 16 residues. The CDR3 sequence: CASSPAGANSYNEQFF. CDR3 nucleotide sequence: TGCGCCAGCAGCCCAGCGGGAGCGAACTCCTACAATGAGCAGTTCTTC.

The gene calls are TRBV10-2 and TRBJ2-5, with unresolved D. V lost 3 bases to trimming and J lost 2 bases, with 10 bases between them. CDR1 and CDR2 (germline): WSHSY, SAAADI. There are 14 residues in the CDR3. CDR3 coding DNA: TGCGCCAGCAGTGAACGCGGTCGTCAAGAGACCCAGTACTTC. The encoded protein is CASSERGRQETQYF.

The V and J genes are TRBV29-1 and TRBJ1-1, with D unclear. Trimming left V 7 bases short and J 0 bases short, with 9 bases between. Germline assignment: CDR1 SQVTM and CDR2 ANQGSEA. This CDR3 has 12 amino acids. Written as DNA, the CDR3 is TGCAGCGCCCGCGGATTGAACACTGAAGCTTTCTTT. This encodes CSARGLNTEAFF.

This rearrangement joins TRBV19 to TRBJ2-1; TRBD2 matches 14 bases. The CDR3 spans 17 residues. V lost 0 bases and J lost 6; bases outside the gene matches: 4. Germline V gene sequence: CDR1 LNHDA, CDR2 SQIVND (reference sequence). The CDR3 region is CASSIDPGLAGGNEQFF. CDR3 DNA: TGTGCCAGTAGTATAGATCCCGGACTAGCGGGAGGCAATGAGCAGTTCTTC.

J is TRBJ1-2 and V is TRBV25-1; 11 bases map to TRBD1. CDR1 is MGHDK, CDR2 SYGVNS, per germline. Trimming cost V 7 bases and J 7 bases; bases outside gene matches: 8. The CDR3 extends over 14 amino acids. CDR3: CASTSGTGGFGYTF. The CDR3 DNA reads TGTGCCAGCACCTCCGGGACAGGGGGATTTGGCTACACCTTC.

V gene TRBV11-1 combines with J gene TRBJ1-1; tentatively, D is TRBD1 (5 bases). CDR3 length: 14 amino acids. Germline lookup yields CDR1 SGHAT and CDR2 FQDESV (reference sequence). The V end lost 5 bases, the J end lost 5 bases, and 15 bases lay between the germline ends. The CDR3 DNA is TGTGCCAGCAGCGCAGAAAATCGGGGGACTGAAGCTTTCTTT. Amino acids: CASSAENRGTEAFF.

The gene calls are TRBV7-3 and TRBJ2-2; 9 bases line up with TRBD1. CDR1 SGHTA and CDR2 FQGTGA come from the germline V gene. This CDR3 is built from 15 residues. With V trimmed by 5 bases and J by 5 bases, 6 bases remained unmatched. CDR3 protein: CASSDKGQGTGELFF. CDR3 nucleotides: TGTGCCAGCAGCGACAAGGGACAGGGTACCGGGGAGCTGTTTTTT.

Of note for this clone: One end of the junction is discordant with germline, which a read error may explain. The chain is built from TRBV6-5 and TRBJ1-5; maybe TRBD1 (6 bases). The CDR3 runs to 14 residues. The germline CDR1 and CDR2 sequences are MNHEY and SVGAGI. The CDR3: CASSNSGANQPQHF. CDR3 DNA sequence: TGTGCCAGCAGTAACTCAGGGGCCAATCAGCCCCAGCATTTT.

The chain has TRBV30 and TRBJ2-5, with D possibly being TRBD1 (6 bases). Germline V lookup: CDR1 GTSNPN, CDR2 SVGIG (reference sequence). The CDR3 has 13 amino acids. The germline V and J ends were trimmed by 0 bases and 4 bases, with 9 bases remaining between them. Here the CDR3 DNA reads TGTGCCTGGAGTGTAAACAGGGCAGAGACCCAGTACTTC. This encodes CAWSVNRAETQYF. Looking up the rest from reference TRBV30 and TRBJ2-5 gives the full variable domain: SQTIHQWPATLVQPVGSPLSLECTVEGTSNPNLYWYRQAAGRGLQLLFYSVGIGQISSEVPQNLSASRPQDRQFILSSKKLLLSDSGFYLCAWSVNRAETQYFGPGTRLLVL.

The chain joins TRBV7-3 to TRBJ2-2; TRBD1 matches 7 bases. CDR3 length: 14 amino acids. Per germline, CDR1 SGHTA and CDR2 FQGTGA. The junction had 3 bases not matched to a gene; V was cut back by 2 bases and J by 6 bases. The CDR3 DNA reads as TGTGCCAGCAGCTTACAGGGGGTGGCCGGGGAGCTGTTTTTT. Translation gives CASSLQGVAGELFF.

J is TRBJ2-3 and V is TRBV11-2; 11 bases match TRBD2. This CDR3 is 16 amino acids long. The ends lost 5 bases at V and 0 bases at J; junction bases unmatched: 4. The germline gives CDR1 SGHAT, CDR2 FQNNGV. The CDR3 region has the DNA TGTGCCAGCAGCCCCCGACTAGCGGGGAGCACAGATACGCAGTATTTT. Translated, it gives CASSPRLAGSTDTQYF.

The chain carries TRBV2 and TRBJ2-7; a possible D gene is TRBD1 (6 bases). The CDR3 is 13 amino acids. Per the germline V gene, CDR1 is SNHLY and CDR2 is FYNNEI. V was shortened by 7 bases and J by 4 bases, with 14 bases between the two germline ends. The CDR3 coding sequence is TGTGCCAGCAAACGGGACAAGAGTTACGAGCAGTACTTC. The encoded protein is CASKRDKSYEQYF. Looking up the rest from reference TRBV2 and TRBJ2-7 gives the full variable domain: EPEVTQTPSHQVTQMGQEVILRCVPISNHLYFYWYRQILGQKVEFLVSFYNNEISEKSEIFDDQFSVERPDGSNFTLKIRSTKLEDSAMYFCASKRDKSYEQYFGPGTRLTVT.

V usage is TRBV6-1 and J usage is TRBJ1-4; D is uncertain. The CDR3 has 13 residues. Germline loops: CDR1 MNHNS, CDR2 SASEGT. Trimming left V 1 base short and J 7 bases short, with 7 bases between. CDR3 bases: TGTGCCAGCAGTGAAGTAGGGAGTGAAAAACTGTTTTTT. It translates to CASSEVGSEKLFF.

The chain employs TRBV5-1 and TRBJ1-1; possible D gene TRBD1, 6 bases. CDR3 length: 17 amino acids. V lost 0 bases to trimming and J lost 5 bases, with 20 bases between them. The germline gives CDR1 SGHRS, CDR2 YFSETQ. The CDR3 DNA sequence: TGCGCCAGCAGCTTGGGAGGAGGGGGGGAATGGAGGACTGAAGCTTTCTTT. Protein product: CASSLGGGGEWRTEAFF.

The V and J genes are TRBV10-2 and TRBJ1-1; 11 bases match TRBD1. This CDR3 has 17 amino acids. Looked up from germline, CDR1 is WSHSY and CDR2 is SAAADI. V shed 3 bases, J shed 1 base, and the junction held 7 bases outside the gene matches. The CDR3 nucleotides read TGCGCCAGCAGTGATAGGAGGACAGGGGGCGCGAACACTGAAGCTTTCTTT. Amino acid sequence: CASSDRRTGGANTEAFF.

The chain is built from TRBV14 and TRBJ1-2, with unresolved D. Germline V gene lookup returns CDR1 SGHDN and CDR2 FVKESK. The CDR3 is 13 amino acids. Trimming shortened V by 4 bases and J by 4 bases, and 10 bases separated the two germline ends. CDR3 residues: CASSPGVGYGYTF. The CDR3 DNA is TGTGCCAGCAGCCCCGGAGTGGGCTATGGCTACACCTTC.

CDR3 region: CASSLGTAEGKLFF. CDR3 nucleotides: TGTGCCAGCAGCTTAGGAACAGCCGAGGGAAAACTGTTTTTT. The chain is built from TRBV7-9 and TRBJ1-4; D not certain. CDR1 and CDR2 (germline): SEHNR, FQNEAQ (reference sequence). The CDR3 extends over 14 amino acids. V was trimmed by 1 base and J by 10 bases, leaving 13 bases between them. Full variable domain (remainder filled in from reference TRBV7-9 and TRBJ1-4): DTGVSQNPRHKITKRGQNVTFRCDPISEHNRLYWYRQTLGQGPEFLTYFQNEAQLEKSRLLSDRFSAERPKGSFSTLEIQRTEQGDSAMYLCASSLGTAEGKLFFGSGTQLSVL.

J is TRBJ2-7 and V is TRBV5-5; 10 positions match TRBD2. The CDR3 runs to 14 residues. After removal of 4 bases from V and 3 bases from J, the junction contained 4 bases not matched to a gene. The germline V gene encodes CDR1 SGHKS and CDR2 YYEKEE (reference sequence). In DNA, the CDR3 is TGTGCCAGCAGCATAGCGGGAGGCCACTACGAGCAGTACTTC. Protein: CASSIAGGHYEQYF.

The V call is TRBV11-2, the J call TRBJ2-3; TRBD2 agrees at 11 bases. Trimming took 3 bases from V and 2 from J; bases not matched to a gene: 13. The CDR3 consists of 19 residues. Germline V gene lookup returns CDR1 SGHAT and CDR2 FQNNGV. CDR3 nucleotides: TGTGCCAGCAGCTTTGGGGGGACTAGCGGTCTTCGGACCACAGATACGCAGTATTTT. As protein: CASSFGGTSGLRTTDTQYF. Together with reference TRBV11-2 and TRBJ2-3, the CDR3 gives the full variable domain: EAGVAQSPRYKIIEKRQSVAFWCNPISGHATLYWYQQILGQGPKLLIQFQNNGVVDDSQLPKDRFSAERLKGVDSTLKIQPAKLEDSAVYLCASSFGGTSGLRTTDTQYFGPGTRLTVL.

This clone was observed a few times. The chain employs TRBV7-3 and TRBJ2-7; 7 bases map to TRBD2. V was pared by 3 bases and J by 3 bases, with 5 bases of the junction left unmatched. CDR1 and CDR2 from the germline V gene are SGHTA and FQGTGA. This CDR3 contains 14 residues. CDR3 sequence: CASSLAGDGYEQYF. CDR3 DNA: TGTGCCAGCAGCTTGGCGGGAGATGGCTACGAGCAGTACTTC.

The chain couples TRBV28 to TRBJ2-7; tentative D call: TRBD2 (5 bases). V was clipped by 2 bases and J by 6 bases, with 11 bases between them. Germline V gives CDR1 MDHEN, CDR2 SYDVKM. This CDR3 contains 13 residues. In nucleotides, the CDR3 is TGTGCCAGCAGTTTAGGAGGACTGAGCGAGCAGTACTTC. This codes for CASSLGGLSEQYF.

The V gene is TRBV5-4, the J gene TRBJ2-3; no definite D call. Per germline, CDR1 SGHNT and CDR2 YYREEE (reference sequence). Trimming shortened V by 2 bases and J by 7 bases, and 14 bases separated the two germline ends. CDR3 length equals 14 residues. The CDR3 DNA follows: TGTGCCAGCAGCTTATTTACGACTGTAAATACGCAGTATTTT. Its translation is CASSLFTTVNTQYF.